The clone carrying this T cell receptor beta chain showed up just a few times. Its antigen is as yet unknown. The source of the sample is a study of T cells in Graves' hyperthyroidism and ophthalmopathy. Findings of the study overall: Ophthalmopathy was distinguished from stable hyperthyroidism by 13 V-J signatures.

Amplification of TCR beta CDR3 regions was performed using RNA transcripts as template. Using the HTBI primer set, a first-round RT-PCR was run on the TCR CDR3. Using its own MiXCR run on the multiplex PCR reads, TCRdb lists one record per CDR3 protein. The data contain 540,000 or so distinct CDR3 sequences, roughly 50% of them singletons. The germline CDR1 and CDR2 sequences are WNHNN and SYGVQD (reference sequence). This CDR3 contains 13 residues. The V end was cut by 9 bases, the J end by 1 base, with 11 bases between. The sample taken for sequencing was peripheral blood or thyroid tissue (not recorded which). This chain connects TRBV10-1 to TRBJ2-3; possible D gene TRBD2, 6 bases. This TCR was recovered from an adult woman with Graves' disease, either hyperthyroidism or ophthalmopathy (not recorded which). The CDR3 loop is CARRRDCTDTQYF. The CDR3 DNA reads TGCGCCAGACGCAGGGACTGCACAGATACGCAGTATTTT.